The 32 T cell receptor beta chains presented below share a single source sample, sequenced in a study of a mutant IDH1 vaccine in newly diagnosed glioma. Time point denoted: week 35, safety follow-up. A single vaccine dose contained 300 ug of mutant IDH1 20-mer peptide, and topical imiquimod was used with it. Data came from immunoSEQ multiplex PCR; TCRdb stores just in-frame clones and leaves some out. The data hold tens of thousands of clones, with 74% observed a single time. Their specific antigens are unknown. The sequencing here drew on PBMCs, taken from a glioma patient whose treatment included an IDH1 peptide vaccine. All receptors derive from a man aged 50-59 years with glioma.

V and J are TRBV25-1 and TRBJ1-2, with D hard to call. Germline V gene sequence: CDR1 MGHDK, CDR2 SYGVNS. The CDR3 sequence is 14 residues long. V was shortened by 5 bases and J by 5 bases, with 15 bases between the two germline ends. The CDR3 protein is CASSPDPVGYGYTF. The CDR3 coding sequence is TGTGCCAGCAGTCCCGATCCAGTAGGATATGGCTACACCTTC.

The V gene is TRBV7-2, the J gene TRBJ2-7, with D perhaps matching TRBD1 (6 bases). With 4 bases removed from V and 3 bases from J, the gap between germline ends came to 13 bases. Germline CDR1 SGHTA, CDR2 FQGNSA. The CDR3 runs to 14 residues. Here the CDR3 DNA reads TGTGCCAGCAGCTCGACAGGACCTTTCTACGAGCAGTACTTC. Its translation: CASSSTGPFYEQYF. The whole variable domain, remainder taken from reference TRBV7-2 and TRBJ2-7, is GAGVSQSPSNKVTEKGKDVELRCDPISGHTALYWYRQSLGQGLEFLIYFQGNSAPDKSGLPSDRFSAERTGGSVSTLTIQRTQQEDSAVYLCASSSTGPFYEQYFGPGTRLTVT.

This clone was counted once. This sequence joins TRBV27 and TRBJ2-7, with a tentative D call TRBD1 (6 bases). CDR3 length equals 14 residues. The ends were cut back, 6 bases at V and 2 bases at J, with 14 bases in the middle. From germline, CDR1 is MNHEY and CDR2 SMNVEV (reference sequence). The CDR3 protein is CASRGLDRTYEQYF. Written as DNA, the CDR3 is TGTGCCAGCAGAGGTCTCGACAGGACCTACGAGCAGTACTTC.

The chain recombines TRBV30 with TRBJ1-1; D might be TRBD1 (6 bases). Between the trimmed V and J ends, which lost 7 bases and 1 base, there was a span of 13 bases. The CDR3 loop spans 13 amino acids. Germline V gene lookup returns CDR1 GTSNPN and CDR2 SVGIG (reference sequence). This CDR3 is CAYEGGGNTEAFF. The DNA of the CDR3 is TGTGCCTATGAAGGAGGGGGGAACACTGAAGCTTTCTTT.

The chain couples TRBV30 to TRBJ1-2, with D unresolved. Germline CDR1 is GTSNPN and CDR2 is SVGIG (reference sequence). The CDR3 runs 12 residues. V lost 2 bases and J 4 bases, leaving 8 bases between the germline ends. For the CDR3, the DNA is TGTGCCTGGAGTAGGGCCGCCTATGGCTACACCTTC. This codes for CAWSRAAYGYTF. The entire variable domain, with the rest obtained from reference TRBV30 and TRBJ1-2, is as follows: SQTIHQWPATLVQPVGSPLSLECTVEGTSNPNLYWYRQAAGRGLQLLFYSVGIGQISSEVPQNLSASRPQDRQFILSSKKLLLSDSGFYLCAWSRAAYGYTFGSGTRLTVV.

The V gene is TRBV9, the J gene TRBJ2-1; a weak D match, TRBD2 (6 bases). The germline gives CDR1 SGDLS, CDR2 YYNGEE. V dropped 2 bases and J dropped 6 bases, with 12 bases sitting between them. The CDR3 spans 14 residues. The CDR3 reads CASSVGTGGNEQFF. The CDR3 DNA reads as TGTGCCAGCAGCGTGGGGACCGGGGGCAATGAGCAGTTCTTC.

This chain links TRBV18 with TRBJ2-4; D may be TRBD2 (7 bases). The V end was cut by 3 bases, the J end by 5 bases, with 14 bases between. The CDR3 extends over 15 amino acids. In germline, CDR1 is KGHSH, CDR2 LQKENI. For the CDR3, the DNA is TGTGCCAGCTCACCCTCTAGGGGGGGTCAAAACATTCAGTACTTC. Residues: CASSPSRGGQNIQYF.

The rearrangement links TRBV27 to TRBJ1-2; D is undetermined. Trimming took 3 bases from V and 8 from J, leaving 16 bases between them. From germline, CDR1 is MNHEY and CDR2 SMNVEV (reference sequence). This CDR3 is built from 14 residues. For the CDR3, the DNA is TGTGCCAGCAGTTTTCACCCCCCCGGACGGGGCTACACCTTC. Protein: CASSFHPPGRGYTF.

This chain joins TRBV7-2 and TRBJ2-2; D remains ambiguous. The CDR3 extends over 12 amino acids. Trimming shortened V by 4 bases and J by 6 bases, and 6 bases separated the two germline ends. The V gene's germline CDR1 is SGHTA and CDR2 FQGNSA. The CDR3 loop reads CASSSWPGELFF. CDR3 nucleotide sequence: TGTGCCAGCAGCTCCTGGCCCGGGGAGCTGTTTTTT.

The DNA for the CDR3 is TGTGCCAGCAGCCTCGATACAGGGAGGACCGGGGAGCTGTTTTTT. Encoded protein: CASSLDTGRTGELFF. The genes are TRBV9 and TRBJ2-2; the D call may be TRBD1 or TRBD2 (6 bases each). The CDR3 is 15 amino acids. Germline CDR1 and CDR2: SGDLS and YYNGEE. With 4 bases removed from V and 5 bases from J, the gap between germline ends came to 15 bases.

The V and J genes are TRBV5-6 and TRBJ1-2; TRBD1 is a possible D gene (6 bases). Germline V gives CDR1 SGHDT, CDR2 YYEEEE. Trimming took 0 bases from V and 1 from J, leaving 13 bases between them. The CDR3 runs 16 residues. The CDR3 region has the DNA TGTGCCAGCAGCTTGGTAAGGGGACACAGTAACTATGGCTACACCTTC. This gives the protein CASSLVRGHSNYGYTF.

The gene calls are TRBV4-3 and TRBJ2-3; 9 bases map to TRBD2. The CDR3 runs 16 residues. In germline, CDR1 is LGHNA, CDR2 YSLEER. V dropped 2 bases and J dropped 4; count of bases not matched to a gene: 7. The CDR3 sequence: CASSQKGTSPPDTQYF. DNA of the CDR3: TGCGCCAGCAGCCAAAAGGGGACTAGCCCGCCAGATACGCAGTATTTT.

The gene calls are TRBV10-3 and TRBJ2-3, with 13 nucleotides matching TRBD2. The CDR3 consists of 15 residues. The V gene end was trimmed by 4 bases and the J gene end by 6 bases; junction bases not matched to a gene: 4. Germline CDR1 reads ENHRY; CDR2 reads SYGVKD. The CDR3 region is CAISAGTSGTDTQYF. The CDR3 nucleotides are TGTGCCATCAGTGCCGGGACTAGCGGGACGGATACGCAGTATTTT.

The V call is TRBV27, the J call TRBJ2-2; a weak D match, TRBD1 (6 bases). V gave up 6 bases and J gave up 6 bases, with 23 bases separating them. Germline V gene lookup returns CDR1 MNHEY and CDR2 SMNVEV (reference sequence). This CDR3 contains 17 residues. The chain's CDR3 is CASRNRGGFSGSGELFF. CDR3 nucleotide sequence: TGTGCCAGCAGAAATAGAGGGGGTTTCTCCGGGTCCGGGGAGCTGTTTTTT.

The chain uses TRBV7-2 and TRBJ2-7; 7 bases map to TRBD2. The CDR3 sequence is 15 residues long. J gave up 6 bases and V 5 bases, and 13 bases lay outside the gene matches. Germline V gene data show CDR1 as SGHTA and CDR2 as FQGNSA. CDR3 sequence reads: CASSSGAGGGLEQYF. In DNA form, the CDR3 reads TGTGCCAGCAGCAGCGGGGCAGGTGGAGGTCTCGAGCAGTACTTC.

This clone was seen a handful of times. The V and J genes are TRBV5-1 and TRBJ1-1, with unresolved D. The CDR3 covers 16 residues. V was pared by 4 bases and J by 1 base, with 17 bases between. Germline V lookup: CDR1 SGHRS, CDR2 YFSETQ. CDR3 nucleotide sequence: TGCGCCAGCAGCATACAGCCCCAGGAACGGAACACTGAAGCTTTCTTT. Protein: CASSIQPQERNTEAFF.

V gene TRBV5-5 combines with J gene TRBJ1-4; possibly TRBD1 for D (6 bases). The CDR3 sequence is 13 residues long. Trimming removed 4 bases from V and 4 bases from J, with 8 bases in between. Germline CDR1 is SGHKS and CDR2 is YYEKEE (reference sequence). CDR3 loop: CASSPDSNEKLFF. The CDR3 DNA is TGTGCCAGCAGCCCGGACAGTAATGAAAAACTGTTTTTT.

This clone was recorded once. V is TRBV18 and J is TRBJ2-7; D not resolved. CDR3 length equals 14 residues. Trimming removed 4 bases at V and 4 bases at J, with 14 bases between. Germline V gene data show CDR1 as KGHSH and CDR2 as LQKENI. CDR3 DNA: TGTGCCAGCTCACAACTGACGGACGATTACGAGCAGTACTTC. Its protein product is CASSQLTDDYEQYF.

The chain is built from TRBV13 and TRBJ2-3, with D uncertain. The ends were cut back, 5 bases at V and 0 bases at J, with 6 bases in the middle. The CDR3 spans 13 residues. Germline V gene lookup returns CDR1 PRHDT and CDR2 FYEKMQ (reference sequence). The CDR3 bases are TGTGCCAGCAGCAGCACTAGCACAGATACGCAGTATTTT. Translated, it gives CASSSTSTDTQYF.

The count of this clone is one. This rearrangement joins TRBV7-8 to TRBJ2-1, with D perhaps matching TRBD1 (5 bases). V lost 3 bases and J lost 0, with 9 bases in between. The CDR3 is 15 amino acids. Germline lookup yields CDR1 SGHVS and CDR2 FQNEAQ. The CDR3 loop is CASSFRQSSYNEQFF. DNA of the CDR3: TGTGCCAGCAGCTTTAGACAGAGCTCCTACAATGAGCAGTTCTTC.

J is TRBJ2-7 and V is TRBV5-1, with D possibly being TRBD1 or TRBD2 (6 bases each). V lost 4 bases, J lost 6 bases, and 20 bases lay in between. Germline loops: CDR1 SGHRS, CDR2 YFSETQ. CDR3 length: 15 residues. The CDR3 coding sequence is TGCGCCAGCAGCATCTCAGGGGTAACTAGCTCCGAGCAGTACTTC. Amino acids: CASSISGVTSSEQYF.

The chain couples TRBV30 to TRBJ1-4; D not certain. The CDR3 loop spans 13 amino acids. The germline V gene encodes CDR1 GTSNPN and CDR2 SVGIG (reference sequence). Between the trimmed V and J ends, which lost 1 base and 5 bases, there was a span of 8 bases. The CDR3 here is CAWSGTPNEKLFF. The CDR3 DNA sequence: TGTGCCTGGAGTGGGACTCCGAATGAAAAACTGTTTTTT. Filled out from reference TRBV30 and TRBJ1-4, the complete variable domain reads SQTIHQWPATLVQPVGSPLSLECTVEGTSNPNLYWYRQAAGRGLQLLFYSVGIGQISSEVPQNLSASRPQDRQFILSSKKLLLSDSGFYLCAWSGTPNEKLFFGSGTQLSVL.

The chain joins TRBV5-1 to TRBJ2-7, with D perhaps matching TRBD1 (5 bases). Between the trimmed V and J ends, which lost 7 bases and 2 bases, there was a span of 7 bases. From germline, CDR1 is SGHRS and CDR2 YFSETQ. CDR3 size: 11 residues. In DNA form, the CDR3 reads TGCGCCAGCCGACAGCCCTACGAGCAGTACTTC. This codes for CASRQPYEQYF.

This chain uses TRBV6-6 with TRBJ2-7; D might be TRBD1 (6 bases). V gave up 5 bases and J gave up 0 bases, with 14 bases separating them. Germline-derived CDR1 and CDR2 are MNHNY and SVGAGI (reference sequence). CDR3 length: 15 residues. CDR3 loop: CASSDRNRASYEQYF. The CDR3 region has the DNA TGTGCCAGCAGTGACCGGAACAGGGCCTCCTACGAGCAGTACTTC.

The CDR3 DNA reads TGTGCCAGCAGCCGCATTGGGCAGAGATACAATGAGCAGTTCTTC. Protein product: CASSRIGQRYNEQFF. The chain links TRBV7-9 to TRBJ2-1; no reliable D call. This CDR3 is 15 amino acids long. Germline CDR1 SEHNR, CDR2 FQNEAQ (reference sequence). Trimming took off 5 bases at V and 4 bases at J, with 15 bases between the two ends.

In nucleotides, the CDR3 is TGTGCCAGCAGCTCGTCCGGGACAGCGGCGATCTACGAGCAGTACTTC. It translates to CASSSSGTAAIYEQYF. The chain is built from TRBV7-8 and TRBJ2-7; TRBD1 matches at 7 bases. Per the germline V gene, CDR1 is SGHVS and CDR2 is FQNEAQ. V shed 4 bases and J 3 bases; nucleotides not matched to a gene: 12. This CDR3 contains 16 residues.

This chain connects TRBV5-1 to TRBJ2-7; maybe TRBD1 (6 bases). The V gene lost 0 bases and the J gene lost 2 bases, with 9 bases spanning the gap. The germline CDR1 and CDR2 sequences are SGHRS and YFSETQ. This CDR3 is built from 14 residues. The CDR3 DNA follows: TGCGCCAGCAGCTTGGATGGACAGCCCTACGAGCAGTACTTC. Protein: CASSLDGQPYEQYF. Using reference TRBV5-1 and TRBJ2-7 for the parts outside the CDR3, the full variable domain is KAGVTQTPRYLIKTRGQQVTLSCSPISGHRSVSWYQQTPGQGLQFLFEYFSETQRNKGNFPGRFSGRQFSNSRSEMNVSTLELGDSALYLCASSLDGQPYEQYFGPGTRLTVT.

The gene calls are TRBV2 and TRBJ2-3, with D unresolved. V was shortened by 7 bases and J by 0 bases, with 11 bases between the two germline ends. The CDR3 has 14 residues. Looked up from germline, CDR1 is SNHLY and CDR2 is FYNNEI. This CDR3 is CASNGNFSTDTQYF. The CDR3 DNA reads as TGTGCCAGCAATGGAAACTTTAGCACAGATACGCAGTATTTT.

The chain is built from TRBV30 and TRBJ1-2; possible D gene TRBD1, 5 bases. This CDR3 region has 12 residues. The ends were cut back, 5 bases at V and 4 bases at J, with 11 bases in the middle. Germline V gene sequence: CDR1 GTSNPN, CDR2 SVGIG (reference sequence). The CDR3 bases are TGTGCCTGGGCCCCGGGGGGCTATGGCTACACCTTC. Residues: CAWAPGGYGYTF.

This clone was detected once. The chain joins TRBV20-1 to TRBJ1-5; D is uncertain. CDR3 length: 11 amino acids. The ends were cut back, 5 bases at V and 3 bases at J, with 5 bases in the middle. Germline V gives CDR1 DFQATT, CDR2 SNEGSKA (reference sequence). CDR3 coding DNA: TGCAGTGCTGGACCCAATCAGCCCCAGCATTTT. It is translated as CSAGPNQPQHF.

CDR3 DNA: TGTGCCAGCTCCTTGTCTGCCCACTACGAGCAGTACTTC. As protein: CASSLSAHYEQYF. The rearrangement joins TRBV18 to TRBJ2-7, with D unclear. The CDR3 loop spans 13 amino acids. With 6 bases removed from V and 3 bases from J, the gap between germline ends came to 12 bases. Germline CDR1 is KGHSH and CDR2 is LQKENI.

The chain recombines TRBV2 with TRBJ2-7; 9 bases align to TRBD1. The CDR3 covers 14 residues. Germline CDR1 SNHLY, CDR2 FYNNEI. V lost 1 base to trimming and J lost 5 bases; unmatched junction nucleotides: 3. CDR3 coding DNA: TGTGCCAGCAGTGAAGGGGACAGGGAGGACGAGCAGTACTTC. Translated: CASSEGDREDEQYF.